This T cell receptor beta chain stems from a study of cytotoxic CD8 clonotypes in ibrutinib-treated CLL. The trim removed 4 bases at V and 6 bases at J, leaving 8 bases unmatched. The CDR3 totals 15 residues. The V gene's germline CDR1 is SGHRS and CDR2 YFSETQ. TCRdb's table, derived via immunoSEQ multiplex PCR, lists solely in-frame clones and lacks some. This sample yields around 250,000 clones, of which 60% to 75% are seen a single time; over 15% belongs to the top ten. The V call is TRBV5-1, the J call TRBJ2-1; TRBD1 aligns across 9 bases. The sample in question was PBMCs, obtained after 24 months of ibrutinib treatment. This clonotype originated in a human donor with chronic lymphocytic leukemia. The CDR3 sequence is CASSETGGDLNEQFF. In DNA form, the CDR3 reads TGCGCCAGCAGCGAAACAGGGGGCGATCTCAATGAGCAGTTCTTC.